This entry lists 13 T cell receptor beta chains sequenced from one sample in a study of cytomegalovirus exposure and HLA in healthy donors. The PCR made use of 60 Vbeta and 13 Jbeta primers. Assay used: immunoSEQ multiplex PCR; TCRdb lists only in-frame clones, some missing. The table has under 200,000 clones, 80% seen once; the top ten hold about 9.5%. Sample: PBMCs. These receptors were collected from a young man in good health and CMV-seropositive.

The gene calls are TRBV29-1 and TRBJ2-1, with 14 bases fitting TRBD2. V shed 6 bases, J shed 5 bases, and the junction held 0 bases outside the gene matches. CDR3 length equals 13 residues. Germline V gene sequence: CDR1 SQVTM, CDR2 ANQGSEA. CDR3 in DNA: TGCAGCGTGACTAGCGGGGGGGACAATGAGCAGTTCTTC. Translation: CSVTSGGDNEQFF.

This chain joins TRBV14 and TRBJ1-1; D is undetermined. Trimming pared 3 bases from V and 4 bases from J, leaving 12 bases between. Per germline, CDR1 SGHDN and CDR2 FVKESK. This CDR3 has 14 amino acids. CDR3 DNA: TGTGCCAGCAGCCACCCGTATGTCCCCACTGAAGCTTTCTTT. It is translated as CASSHPYVPTEAFF.

The V and J genes are TRBV2 and TRBJ2-2; possibly TRBD2 for D (6 bases). Germline CDR1 and CDR2: SNHLY and FYNNEI. Trimming removed 6 bases at V and 7 bases at J, with 12 bases between. This CDR3 contains 13 residues. This CDR3 reads CASRGGVGGELFF. The CDR3 DNA reads TGTGCCAGCAGGGGCGGGGTTGGCGGGGAGCTGTTTTTT.

The chain employs TRBV11-2 and TRBJ2-5, with 7 nucleotides matching TRBD1. This CDR3 comprises 17 residues. V lost 0 bases to trimming and J lost 1 base; unmatched junction nucleotides: 8. Germline CDR1 SGHAT, CDR2 FQNNGV. The CDR3 sequence: CASSLDRDSSGQETQYF. DNA for the CDR3: TGTGCCAGCAGCTTAGATCGGGACAGTTCGGGCCAAGAGACCCAGTACTTC.

This CDR3 is CASSWGVEGYTF. DNA of the CDR3: TGTGCCAGCAGCTGGGGGGTAGAGGGCTACACCTTC. The chain uses TRBV6-6 and TRBJ1-2; D possibly corresponds to TRBD1 (5 bases). The CDR3 consists of 12 residues. The V end was cut by 6 bases, the J end by 8 bases, with 13 bases between. CDR1 and CDR2 (germline): MNHNY, SVGAGI (reference sequence).

Here the CDR3 reads CASSQDVLAGPSTDTQYF. DNA of the CDR3: TGCGCCAGCAGCCAAGATGTCCTCGCGGGTCCTAGCACAGATACGCAGTATTTT. The chain joins TRBV4-1 to TRBJ2-3, with D tentatively TRBD2 (5 bases). This CDR3 region has 18 residues. Germline values: CDR1 MGHRA, CDR2 YSYEKL. V was clipped by 0 bases and J by 0 bases, with 16 bases between them.

The chain links TRBV9 to TRBJ2-3; TRBD2 is a possible D gene (6 bases). Trimming pared 4 bases from V and 2 bases from J, leaving 14 bases between. Looked up from germline, CDR1 is SGDLS and CDR2 is YYNGEE. This CDR3 is 15 amino acids long. This CDR3 reads CASSLAPSDTDTQYF. CDR3 nucleotide sequence: TGTGCCAGCAGCCTCGCACCTAGCGACACAGATACGCAGTATTTT.

The genes are TRBV6-5 and TRBJ2-7, with TRBD2 matching over 7 bases. J lost 3 bases, V lost 4 bases, and 12 bases had no gene match. Germline assignment: CDR1 MNHEY and CDR2 SVGAGI. The CDR3 is 16 amino acids. CDR3 loop: CASSFSRERDGYEQYF. The DNA of the CDR3 is TGTGCCAGCAGTTTTTCGAGAGAGCGGGACGGCTACGAGCAGTACTTC.

V usage is TRBV2 and J usage is TRBJ1-1; weak D call: TRBD1 (5 bases). The V gene lost 3 bases and the J gene lost 3 bases, with 17 bases spanning the gap. The CDR3 has 16 amino acids. CDR1 SNHLY and CDR2 FYNNEI come from the germline V gene. CDR3 sequence: CASSDDSGYWDTEAFF. Written as DNA, the CDR3 is TGTGCCAGCAGTGACGACAGCGGGTACTGGGACACTGAAGCTTTCTTT.

The rearrangement links TRBV11-2 to TRBJ1-1; 7 bases align to TRBD1. The germline V gene encodes CDR1 SGHAT and CDR2 FQNNGV. The CDR3 runs 15 residues. The V and J ends lost 5 bases and 1 base, in that order; junction bases with no gene match: 7. The CDR3 loop is CASSTLQGRNTEAFF. Written as DNA, the CDR3 is TGTGCCAGCAGCACACTACAGGGGAGGAACACTGAAGCTTTCTTT.

This chain joins TRBV4-1 and TRBJ2-2; 9 bases match TRBD2. The CDR3 has 15 residues. Germline CDR1 and CDR2: MGHRA and YSYEKL. J was trimmed by 2 bases and V by 4 bases; bases with no gene match: 2. The CDR3 region is CASSPGLANTGELFF. CDR3 sequence (DNA): TGCGCCAGCAGCCCGGGACTAGCCAACACCGGGGAGCTGTTTTTT.

This clone has only a few counts. The CDR3 loop reads CASSQEWRANQPQHF. The CDR3 DNA follows: TGCGCCAGCAGCCAAGAATGGAGAGCCAATCAGCCCCAGCATTTT. This sequence joins TRBV4-3 and TRBJ1-5; D gene unclear. The CDR3 has 15 residues. Germline CDR1 LGHNA, CDR2 YSLEER. The V end lost 0 bases, the J end lost 3 bases, and 9 bases lay between the germline ends.

The chain employs TRBV29-1 and TRBJ2-3; 10 bases are a match to TRBD2. Germline CDR1 and CDR2: SQVTM and ANQGSEA. The CDR3 covers 14 residues. J lost 6 bases, V lost 6 bases, and 9 bases had no gene match. DNA of the CDR3: TGCAGCGTAGGGATAGCGGGAGGTCCCGATACGCAGTATTTT. This gives the protein CSVGIAGGPDTQYF.